Presented here are 18 T cell receptor beta chains from one specimen sequenced in a study of blood T cell repertoires in COVID-19. The data were produced by immunoSEQ multiplex PCR, yet TCRdb's version contains in-frame clones alone and is incomplete. The sample includes approximately 37,000 clones, 80% to 90% of them seen just once. Source material: peripheral blood. These TCRs come from a human donor in a cohort sampled during active COVID-19.

CDR3 loop: CASSVGGETQYF. In nucleotides, the CDR3 is TGTGCCAGCAGCGTAGGAGGAGAGACCCAGTACTTC. The rearrangement uses TRBV9 and TRBJ2-5; D remains unclear. Trimming shortened V by 0 bases and J by 4 bases, and 4 bases separated the two germline ends. Germline CDR1 SGDLS, CDR2 YYNGEE. CDR3 length: 12 residues.

The chain employs TRBV5-1 and TRBJ2-1; perhaps TRBD2 as D (6 bases). Germline CDR1 reads SGHRS; CDR2 reads YFSETQ. The V end was cut by 5 bases, the J end by 8 bases, with 14 bases between. The CDR3 is made up of 13 amino acids. The CDR3 region has the DNA TGCGCCAGCAGAACGACTAGTACGTATGAGCAGTTCTTC. Translated, it gives CASRTTSTYEQFF.

The V call is TRBV5-5, the J call TRBJ2-7; TRBD2 matches at 7 bases. Trimming removed 4 bases from V and 0 bases from J; junction bases left unmatched: 4. The germline CDR1 and CDR2 sequences are SGHKS and YYEKEE (reference sequence). The CDR3 length is 14 residues. The CDR3 protein is CASSVASGSYEQYF. The CDR3 DNA follows: TGTGCCAGCAGCGTGGCTAGCGGCTCCTACGAGCAGTACTTC.

J is TRBJ2-6 and V is TRBV4-1; weak D call: TRBD2 (6 bases). This CDR3 has 16 amino acids. Per germline, CDR1 MGHRA and CDR2 YSYEKL. Trimming removed 3 bases at V and 4 bases at J, with 13 bases between. The CDR3 bases are TGCGCCAGCAGCCAGGAGGGGCTCGGCGGGGCCAACGTCCTGACTTTC. This gives the protein CASSQEGLGGANVLTF.

This chain joins TRBV9 and TRBJ2-4, with D uncertain. Trimming removed 3 bases from V and 9 bases from J, with 16 bases in between. The CDR3 covers 14 residues. Germline V lookup: CDR1 SGDLS, CDR2 YYNGEE. The CDR3 loop is CASSDGAGSSIQYF. The CDR3 nucleotides read TGTGCCAGCAGCGACGGAGCTGGCAGTAGCATTCAGTACTTC.

The V and J genes are TRBV19 and TRBJ1-2; D gene unclear. V lost 5 bases, J lost 9 bases, and 7 bases lay in between. The CDR3 totals 10 residues. Germline V gives CDR1 LNHDA, CDR2 SQIVND (reference sequence). Here the CDR3 reads CASSGGSYTF. The CDR3, as DNA: TGTGCCAGTAGTGGCGGCAGCTACACCTTC.

The CDR3 protein is CASSEVSIRPSEQYF. CDR3 nucleotides: TGTGCCAGCAGTGAAGTGAGTATTCGTCCCTCAGAGCAGTACTTC. This chain links TRBV6-1 with TRBJ2-7; D is unclear. The CDR3 spans 15 residues. V was pared by 1 base and J by 7 bases, with 17 bases between. Germline CDR1 MNHNS, CDR2 SASEGT.

This clone was seen only once. The chain recombines TRBV7-2 with TRBJ2-3; weak D call: TRBD2 (5 bases). Looked up from germline, CDR1 is SGHTA and CDR2 is FQGNSA. The CDR3 has 12 amino acids. V lost 3 bases, J lost 10 bases, and 11 bases lay in between. CDR3 loop: CASSFPGSAQYF. The DNA for the CDR3 is TGTGCCAGCAGCTTCCCGGGGTCGGCGCAGTATTTT.

The chain uses TRBV10-2 and TRBJ2-3; TRBD2 matches at 12 bases. This CDR3 spans 15 amino acids. The J segment lost 2 bases and the V segment lost 7 bases, leaving 4 bases of the junction unmatched. The V gene's germline CDR1 is WSHSY and CDR2 SAAADI. The DNA for the CDR3 is TGCGCCAGCAAGCTAGCGGGGGGGATCACAGATACGCAGTATTTT. Amino acid sequence: CASKLAGGITDTQYF.

The chain employs TRBV7-2 and TRBJ2-7; D perhaps matches TRBD2 (6 bases). This CDR3 comprises 15 residues. Germline loops: CDR1 SGHTA, CDR2 FQGNSA. The V end lost 5 bases, the J end lost 2 bases, and 16 bases lay between the germline ends. CDR3 region: CASSLIRDSTYEQYF. DNA of the CDR3: TGTGCCAGCAGCCTCATAAGGGACTCGACCTACGAGCAGTACTTC.

The V and J genes are TRBV6-5 and TRBJ1-1, with TRBD1 matching 7 bases. V shed 8 bases, J shed 2 bases, and the junction held 8 bases outside the gene matches. CDR1 is MNHEY and CDR2 is SVGAGI in the germline V gene. The CDR3 has 14 amino acids. The CDR3 DNA reads TGTGCCAGCCCTAAGACAGGGTTAAACACTGAAGCTTTCTTT. It codes for CASPKTGLNTEAFF.

This clone showed up just a few times. J is TRBJ1-2 and V is TRBV9; D is possibly TRBD1 (5 bases). The CDR3 has 13 residues. Germline V gene data show CDR1 as SGDLS and CDR2 as YYNGEE. V was shortened by 4 bases and J by 1 base, with 8 bases between the two germline ends. CDR3 residues: CASSTGVNYGYTF. The CDR3 nucleotides are TGTGCCAGCAGCACGGGGGTTAACTATGGCTACACCTTC.

The rearrangement links TRBV7-9 to TRBJ2-7; 10 nucleotides agree with TRBD2. The germline V gene encodes CDR1 SEHNR and CDR2 FQNEAQ (reference sequence). V lost 1 base to trimming and J lost 4 bases; unmatched junction nucleotides: 4. The CDR3 covers 15 residues. The DNA for the CDR3 is TGTGCCAGCAGCTTAGTTTCTAGCGGGAGTTACGAGCAGTACTTC. It translates to CASSLVSSGSYEQYF. Looking up the rest from reference TRBV7-9 and TRBJ2-7 gives the full variable domain: DTGVSQNPRHKITKRGQNVTFRCDPISEHNRLYWYRQTLGQGPEFLTYFQNEAQLEKSRLLSDRFSAERPKGSFSTLEIQRTEQGDSAMYLCASSLVSSGSYEQYFGPGTRLTVT.

The V call is TRBV19, the J call TRBJ1-3; 8 positions match TRBD1. The CDR3 has 14 amino acids. V lost 8 bases to trimming and J lost 4 bases; unmatched junction nucleotides: 7. Germline values: CDR1 LNHDA, CDR2 SQIVND (reference sequence). In DNA, the CDR3 is TGTGCCAGTTGCGACAGGGGTACCGGAAACACCATATATTTT. This codes for CASCDRGTGNTIYF.

This clone was detected only once. This chain links TRBV10-3 with TRBJ1-2, with 7 nucleotides matching TRBD1. The CDR3 spans 13 residues. V was pared by 11 bases and J by 0 bases, with 6 bases of the junction left unmatched. Germline-derived CDR1 and CDR2 are ENHRY and SYGVKD. CDR3 DNA: TGTGCCGTCACAGGGGTTGCTAACTATGGCTACACCTTC. This codes for CAVTGVANYGYTF.

The chain has TRBV6-1 and TRBJ1-5, with D hard to call. Per the germline V gene, CDR1 is MNHNS and CDR2 is SASEGT. The CDR3 totals 13 residues. Trimming stripped 1 base from V and 4 bases from J, with 5 bases between. The CDR3 region is CASSEGTNQPQHF. The CDR3 nucleotides read TGTGCCAGCAGTGAAGGGACTAATCAGCCCCAGCATTTT.

The chain has TRBV19 and TRBJ2-3, with D perhaps TRBD2 (5 bases). Germline V CDR1 and CDR2: LNHDA, SQIVND (reference sequence). The CDR3 covers 13 residues. The V end lost 4 bases, the J end lost 2 bases, and 7 bases lay between the germline ends. In nucleotides, the CDR3 is TGTGCCAGTAGTAAGAGGGACACAGATACGCAGTATTTT. Its translation is CASSKRDTDTQYF.

The chain recombines TRBV27 with TRBJ2-2; no firm D call. Germline values: CDR1 MNHEY, CDR2 SMNVEV (reference sequence). The V end lost 6 bases, the J end lost 3 bases, and 8 bases lay between the germline ends. The CDR3 runs to 13 residues. The CDR3: CASRASHTGELFF. The DNA for the CDR3 is TGTGCCAGCAGGGCTTCTCACACCGGGGAGCTGTTTTTT.